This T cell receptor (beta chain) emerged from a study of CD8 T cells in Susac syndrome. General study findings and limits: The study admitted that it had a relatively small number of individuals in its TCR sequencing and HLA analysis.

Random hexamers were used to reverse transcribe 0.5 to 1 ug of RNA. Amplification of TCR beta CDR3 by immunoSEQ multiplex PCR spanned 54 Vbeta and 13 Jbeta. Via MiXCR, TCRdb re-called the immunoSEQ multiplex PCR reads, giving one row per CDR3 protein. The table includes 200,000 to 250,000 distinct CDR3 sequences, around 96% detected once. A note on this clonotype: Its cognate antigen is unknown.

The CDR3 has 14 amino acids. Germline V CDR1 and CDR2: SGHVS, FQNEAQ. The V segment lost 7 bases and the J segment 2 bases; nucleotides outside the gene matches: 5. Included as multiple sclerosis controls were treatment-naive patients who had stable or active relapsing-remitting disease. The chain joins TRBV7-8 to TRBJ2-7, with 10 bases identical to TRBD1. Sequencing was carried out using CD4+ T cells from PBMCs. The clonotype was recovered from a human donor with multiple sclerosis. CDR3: CASTSDRGPYEQYF. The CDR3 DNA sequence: TGTGCCAGCACCTCAGACAGGGGGCCCTACGAGCAGTACTTC.